The T cell receptor (beta chain) under discussion was sequenced for a study of blood T cells in healthy people across ages. This CDR3 is built from 14 residues. Germline values: CDR1 MNHEY, CDR2 SVGAGI. With 2 bases clipped from V and 6 bases from J, the junction kept 5 bases outside the gene matches. Combining a sample-barcoded 5' primer with a J-beta primer mix, a second PCR ran for roughly 7 to 12 cycles. TCRdb re-analysed the 5' RACE reads in MiXCR, keeping a single row per CDR3 protein. This table holds about 580,000 distinct CDR3 sequences, 45% to 55% found once. In this sample, this clonotype turned up many times.

The chain employs TRBV6-5 and TRBJ2-7, with 9 nucleotides matching TRBD1. This sequence originates from an elderly man in good health. Material: blood. The CDR3 region is CASSYMGTGTEQYF. CDR3 DNA: TGTGCCAGCAGTTACATGGGGACAGGGACCGAGCAGTACTTC.